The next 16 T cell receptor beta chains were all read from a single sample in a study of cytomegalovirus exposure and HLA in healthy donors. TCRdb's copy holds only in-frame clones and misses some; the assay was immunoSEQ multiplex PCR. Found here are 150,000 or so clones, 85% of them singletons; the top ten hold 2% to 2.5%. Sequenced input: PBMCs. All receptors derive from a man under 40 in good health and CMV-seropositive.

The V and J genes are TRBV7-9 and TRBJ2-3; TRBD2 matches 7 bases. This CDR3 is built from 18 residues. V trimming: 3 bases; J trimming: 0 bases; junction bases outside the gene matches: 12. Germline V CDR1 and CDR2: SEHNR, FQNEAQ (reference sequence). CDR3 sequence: CASSFGGLIGSSTDTQYF. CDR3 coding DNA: TGTGCCAGCAGCTTCGGGGGGTTAATCGGAAGTAGCACAGATACGCAGTATTTT.

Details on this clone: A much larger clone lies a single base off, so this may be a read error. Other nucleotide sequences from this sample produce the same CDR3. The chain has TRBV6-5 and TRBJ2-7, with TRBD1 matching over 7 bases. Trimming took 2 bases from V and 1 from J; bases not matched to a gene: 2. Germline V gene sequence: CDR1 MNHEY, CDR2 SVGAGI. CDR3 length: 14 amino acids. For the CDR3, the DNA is TGTGCCAGCAGTTACCGGGACAGATCCTACGAGCAGTACTTC. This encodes CASSYRDRSYEQYF.

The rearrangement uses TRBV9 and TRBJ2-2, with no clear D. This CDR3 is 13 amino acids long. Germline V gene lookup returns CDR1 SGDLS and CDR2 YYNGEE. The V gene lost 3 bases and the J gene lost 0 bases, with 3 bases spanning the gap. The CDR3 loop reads CASSDTNTGELFF. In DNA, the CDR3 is TGTGCCAGCAGCGACACGAACACCGGGGAGCTGTTTTTT.

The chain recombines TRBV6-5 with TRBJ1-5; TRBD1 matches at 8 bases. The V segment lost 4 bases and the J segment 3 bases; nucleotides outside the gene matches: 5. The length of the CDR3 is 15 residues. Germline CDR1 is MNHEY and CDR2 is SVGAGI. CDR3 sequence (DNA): TGTGCCAGCAGTTTTACAGGGGGTAACAATCAGCCCCAGCATTTT. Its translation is CASSFTGGNNQPQHF.

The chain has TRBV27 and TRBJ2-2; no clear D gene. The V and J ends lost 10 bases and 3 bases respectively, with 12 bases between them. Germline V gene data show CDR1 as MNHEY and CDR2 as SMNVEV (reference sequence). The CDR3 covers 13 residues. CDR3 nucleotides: TGTGCCACCCAAGAGCGATACACCGGGGAGCTGTTTTTT. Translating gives CATQERYTGELFF.

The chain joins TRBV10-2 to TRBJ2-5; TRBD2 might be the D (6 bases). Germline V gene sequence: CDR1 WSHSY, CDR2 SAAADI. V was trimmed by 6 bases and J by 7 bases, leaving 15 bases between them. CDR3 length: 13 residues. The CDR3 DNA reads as TGCGCCAGCAGGACTAGTACTTTGGGGACCCAGTACTTC. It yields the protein CASRTSTLGTQYF.

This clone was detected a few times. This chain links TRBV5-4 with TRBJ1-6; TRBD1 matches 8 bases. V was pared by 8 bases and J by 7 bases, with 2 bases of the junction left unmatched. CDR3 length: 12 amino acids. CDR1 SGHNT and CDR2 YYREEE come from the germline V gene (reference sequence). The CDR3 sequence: CASRQGNSPLHF. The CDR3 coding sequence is TGTGCCAGTCGACAGGGGAATTCACCCCTCCACTTT.

CDR3 amino acids: CASSLGRGQETQYF. The CDR3 nucleotides read TGCGCCAGCAGCCTCGGACGGGGGCAAGAGACCCAGTACTTC. The chain carries TRBV4-1 and TRBJ2-5; tentative D call: TRBD2 (6 bases). Germline-derived CDR1 and CDR2 are MGHRA and YSYEKL. With 4 bases removed from V and 2 bases from J, the gap between germline ends came to 11 bases. CDR3 length equals 14 residues.

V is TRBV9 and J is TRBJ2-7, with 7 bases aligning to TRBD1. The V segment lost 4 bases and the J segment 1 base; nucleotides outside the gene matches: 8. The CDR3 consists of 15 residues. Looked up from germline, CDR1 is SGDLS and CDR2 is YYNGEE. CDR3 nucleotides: TGTGCCAGCAGCCCGGTGGGACAGCAGTCCTACGAGCAGTACTTC. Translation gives CASSPVGQQSYEQYF.

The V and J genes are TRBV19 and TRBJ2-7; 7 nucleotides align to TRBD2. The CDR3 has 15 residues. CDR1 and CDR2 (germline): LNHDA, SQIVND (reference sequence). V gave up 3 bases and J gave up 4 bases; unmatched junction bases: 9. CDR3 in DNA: TGTGCCAGTAGTATTTCGCGACTAGCTACGTACGAGCAGTACTTC. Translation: CASSISRLATYEQYF.

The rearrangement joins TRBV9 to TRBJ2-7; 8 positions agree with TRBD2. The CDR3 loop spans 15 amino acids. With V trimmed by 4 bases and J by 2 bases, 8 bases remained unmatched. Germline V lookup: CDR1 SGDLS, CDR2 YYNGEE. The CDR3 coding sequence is TGTGCCAGCAGCCCCCGGGGGGGCGACACCTACGAGCAGTACTTC. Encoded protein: CASSPRGGDTYEQYF.

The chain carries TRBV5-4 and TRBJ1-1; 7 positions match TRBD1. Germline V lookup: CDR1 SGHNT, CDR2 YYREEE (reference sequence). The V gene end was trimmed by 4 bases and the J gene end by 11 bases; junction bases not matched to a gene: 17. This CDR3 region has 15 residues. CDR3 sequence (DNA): TGTGCCAGCAGCCCCTACAGCGGACAGGCCGGGACGGCTTTCTTT. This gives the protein CASSPYSGQAGTAFF.

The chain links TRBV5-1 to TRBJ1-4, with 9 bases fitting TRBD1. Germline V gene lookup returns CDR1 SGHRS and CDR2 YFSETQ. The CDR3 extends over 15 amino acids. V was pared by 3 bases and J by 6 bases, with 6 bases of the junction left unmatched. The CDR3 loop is CASSSTGGEDEKLFF. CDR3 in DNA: TGCGCCAGCAGCTCAACAGGGGGCGAGGATGAAAAACTGTTTTTT.

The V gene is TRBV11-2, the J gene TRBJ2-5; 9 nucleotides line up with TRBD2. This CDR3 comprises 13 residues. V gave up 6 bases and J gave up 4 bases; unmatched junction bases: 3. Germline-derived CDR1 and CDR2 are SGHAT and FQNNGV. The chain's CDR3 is CASSSGLAETQYF. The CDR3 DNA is TGTGCCAGCAGTTCGGGACTAGCAGAGACCCAGTACTTC.

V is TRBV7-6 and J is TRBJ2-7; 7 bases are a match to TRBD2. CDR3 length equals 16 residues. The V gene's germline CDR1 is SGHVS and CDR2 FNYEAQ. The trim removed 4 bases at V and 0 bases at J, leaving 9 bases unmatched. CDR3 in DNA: TGTGCCAGCAGCTCGCCTCCTAGCGGACCCTCCTACGAGCAGTACTTC. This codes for CASSSPPSGPSYEQYF. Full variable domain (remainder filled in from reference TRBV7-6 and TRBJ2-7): GAGVSQSPRYKVTKRGQDVALRCDPISGHVSLYWYRQALGQGPEFLTYFNYEAQQDKSGLPNDRFSAERPEGSISTLTIQRTEQRDSAMYRCASSSPPSGPSYEQYFGPGTRLTVT.

The CDR3 loop is CASSPATGVSGYTF. The CDR3 DNA is TGTGCCAGCAGCCCGGCCACAGGGGTGTCTGGCTACACCTTC. This chain uses TRBV7-2 with TRBJ1-2; 7 nucleotides line up with TRBD1. V dropped 5 bases and J dropped 7; count of bases not matched to a gene: 10. This CDR3 has 14 residues. Germline V gene lookup returns CDR1 SGHTA and CDR2 FQGNSA. The whole variable domain, remainder taken from reference TRBV7-2 and TRBJ1-2, is GAGVSQSPSNKVTEKGKDVELRCDPISGHTALYWYRQSLGQGLEFLIYFQGNSAPDKSGLPSDRFSAERTGGSVSTLTIQRTQQEDSAVYLCASSPATGVSGYTFGSGTRLTVV.